This paragraph reports one T cell receptor (beta chain). Germline V gene sequence: CDR1 GTSNPN, CDR2 SVGIG (reference sequence). The J segment lost 4 bases and the V segment lost 3 bases, leaving 9 bases of the junction unmatched. The CDR3 runs 15 residues. As for treatment: 15 to 20 received Ad26.COV2.S at low or high dose, single or two shots; 5 received placebo; per-sample allocation not given. Sampling happened 63 days after the first vaccine or placebo injection. Based in Boston, the donor was an adult of 18-55 years. Clones were read by immunoSEQ multiplex PCR, and TCRdb kept only the in-frame ones, dropping some. This sample has just under 250,000 clones; around 89% occur once, and the top ten carry roughly 10%. The data belong to a study of Ad26.COV2.S vaccination and SARS-CoV-2 variants.

The rearrangement uses TRBV30 and TRBJ1-5; 7 bases map to TRBD1. The sample was peripheral blood, taken in a trial of Ad26.COV2.S vaccine versus placebo. This TCR was recovered from a person aged 18-65 years who received the Ad26.COV2.S COVID-19 vaccine or a placebo. CDR3 protein: CAWRPRTGANQPQHF. The DNA of the CDR3 is TGTGCCTGGAGACCCAGAACAGGGGCAAATCAGCCCCAGCATTTT.